One sample yielded the 3 T cell receptor beta chains listed below, sequenced in a study of CD8 T cells in ankylosing spondylitis. MiXCR was run by TCRdb on the 5' RACE reads, yielding one entry per CDR3 protein. The sample has more than 300,000 distinct CDR3 sequences, 9.5% to 13% seen once; the top ten hold 8% to 9.5%. The specimen sequenced was blood, either unsorted or a sorted T cell fraction (not recorded which). All receptors come from a female donor with ankylosing spondylitis or in good health (not recorded which).

This clonotype has a count of ten or more. The chain combines TRBV20-1 with TRBJ1-5; 8 nucleotides agree with TRBD1. Germline V CDR1 and CDR2: DFQATT, SNEGSKA (reference sequence). The ends lost 0 bases at V and 3 bases at J; junction bases unmatched: 1. The CDR3 runs to 14 residues. CDR3 residues: CSAREDRDNQPQHF. The CDR3 DNA reads TGCAGTGCTAGAGAGGACAGGGACAATCAGCCCCAGCATTTT.

This clonotype was observed a few times. CDR3 residues: CASAGSGLAGELFF. Here the CDR3 DNA reads TGTGCCAGCGCCGGGTCGGGGCTCGCCGGGGAGCTGTTTTTT. This sequence joins TRBV25-1 and TRBJ2-2; D tentatively fits TRBD1 or TRBD2 (5 bases each). This CDR3 has 14 residues. V shed 8 bases and J shed 6 bases, with 16 bases lying between them. Germline V gives CDR1 MGHDK, CDR2 SYGVNS.

Ten or more counts support this clonotype. The chain recombines TRBV9 with TRBJ1-2; 7 bases map to TRBD1. This CDR3 has 17 residues. The germline V gene has CDR1 SGDLS and CDR2 YYNGEE. The V gene end was trimmed by 0 bases and the J gene end by 10 bases; junction bases not matched to a gene: 18. CDR3 amino acids: CASSVVVAEGDSMIYTF. CDR3 DNA: TGTGCCAGCAGCGTAGTAGTCGCAGAGGGGGACAGCATGATCTACACCTTC.